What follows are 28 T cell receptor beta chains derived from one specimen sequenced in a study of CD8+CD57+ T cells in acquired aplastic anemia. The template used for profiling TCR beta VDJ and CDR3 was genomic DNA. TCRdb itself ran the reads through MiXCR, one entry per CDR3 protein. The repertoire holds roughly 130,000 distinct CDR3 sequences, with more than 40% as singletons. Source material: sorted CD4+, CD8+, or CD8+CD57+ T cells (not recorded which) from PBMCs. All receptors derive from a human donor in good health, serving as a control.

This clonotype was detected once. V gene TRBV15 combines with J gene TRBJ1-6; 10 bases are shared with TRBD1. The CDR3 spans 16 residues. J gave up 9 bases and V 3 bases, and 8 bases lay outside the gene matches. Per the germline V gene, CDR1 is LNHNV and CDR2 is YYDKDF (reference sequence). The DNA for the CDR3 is TGTGCCACCAGCAGCCCGGGACAGGGGTTGACTTCACCCCTCCACTTT. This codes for CATSSPGQGLTSPLHF.

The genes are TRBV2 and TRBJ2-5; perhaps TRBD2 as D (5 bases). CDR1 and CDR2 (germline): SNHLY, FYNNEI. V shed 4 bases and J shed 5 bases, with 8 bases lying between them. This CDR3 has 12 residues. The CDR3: CASSAGGETQYF. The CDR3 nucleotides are TGTGCCAGCAGTGCGGGCGGGGAGACCCAGTACTTC. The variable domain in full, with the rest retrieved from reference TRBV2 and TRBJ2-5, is EPEVTQTPSHQVTQMGQEVILRCVPISNHLYFYWYRQILGQKVEFLVSFYNNEISEKSEIFDDQFSVERPDGSNFTLKIRSTKLEDSAMYFCASSAGGETQYFGPGTRLLVL.

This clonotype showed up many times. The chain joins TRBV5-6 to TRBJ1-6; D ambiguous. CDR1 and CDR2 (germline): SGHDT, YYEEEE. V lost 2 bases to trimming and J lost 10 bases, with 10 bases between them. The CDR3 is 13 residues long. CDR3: CASSFDRASPLHF. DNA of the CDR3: TGTGCCAGCAGCTTTGATCGGGCGTCACCCCTCCACTTT.

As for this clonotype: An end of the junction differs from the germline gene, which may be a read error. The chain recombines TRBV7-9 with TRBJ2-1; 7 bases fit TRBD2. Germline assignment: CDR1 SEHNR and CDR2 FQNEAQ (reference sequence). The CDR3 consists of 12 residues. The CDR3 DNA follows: TGTGCTAGCAGCTCGAGGACTAGTGAGCTGTTCTTC. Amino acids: CASSSRTSELFF. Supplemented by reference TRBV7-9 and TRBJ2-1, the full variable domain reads DTGVSQNPRHKITKRGQNVTFRCDPISEHNRLYWYRQTLGQGPEFLTYFQNEAQLEKSRLLSDRFSAERPKGSFSTLEIQRTEQGDSAMYLCASSSRTSELFFGPGTRLTVL.

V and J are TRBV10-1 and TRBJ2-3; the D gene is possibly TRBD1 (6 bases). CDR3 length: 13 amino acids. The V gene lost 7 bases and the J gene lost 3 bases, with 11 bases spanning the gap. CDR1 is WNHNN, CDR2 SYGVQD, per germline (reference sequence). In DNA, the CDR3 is TGCGCCAGCAAGGACAGAAGGACAGATACGCAGTATTTT. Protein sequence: CASKDRRTDTQYF.

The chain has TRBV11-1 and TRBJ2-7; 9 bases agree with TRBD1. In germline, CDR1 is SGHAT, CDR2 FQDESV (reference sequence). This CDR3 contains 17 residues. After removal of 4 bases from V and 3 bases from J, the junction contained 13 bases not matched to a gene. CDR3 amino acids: CASSSYLVGTGHYEQYF. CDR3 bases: TGTGCCAGCAGCTCCTACCTGGTGGGGACAGGGCACTACGAGCAGTACTTC.

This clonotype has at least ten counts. CDR3 coding DNA: TGTGCCAGCAGGATACTAACAGGGGGCGGCCACGAGCAGTACTTC. Its protein product is CASRILTGGGHEQYF. The V call is TRBV2, the J call TRBJ2-7; 9 positions agree with TRBD1. V lost 6 bases, J lost 5 bases, and 11 bases stayed unmatched. Germline V gives CDR1 SNHLY, CDR2 FYNNEI. The CDR3 sequence is 15 residues long.

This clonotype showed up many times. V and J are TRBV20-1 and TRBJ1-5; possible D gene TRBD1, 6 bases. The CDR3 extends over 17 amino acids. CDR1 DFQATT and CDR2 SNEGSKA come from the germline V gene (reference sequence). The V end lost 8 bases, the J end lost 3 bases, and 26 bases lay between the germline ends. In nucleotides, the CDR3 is TGCAGTAACCAAACAACTGACAGGAACGGTGTCAATCAGCCCCAGCATTTT. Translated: CSNQTTDRNGVNQPQHF.

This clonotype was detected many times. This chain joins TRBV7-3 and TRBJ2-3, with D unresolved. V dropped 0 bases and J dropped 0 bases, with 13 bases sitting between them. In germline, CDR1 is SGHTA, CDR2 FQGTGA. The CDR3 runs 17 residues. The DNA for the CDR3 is TGTGCCAGCAGCTTAACGGGTCCCGGACCAAGCACAGATACGCAGTATTTT. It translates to CASSLTGPGPSTDTQYF.

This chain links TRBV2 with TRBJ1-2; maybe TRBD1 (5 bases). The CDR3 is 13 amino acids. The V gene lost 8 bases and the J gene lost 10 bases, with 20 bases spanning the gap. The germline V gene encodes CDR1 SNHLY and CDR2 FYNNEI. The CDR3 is CASGPQGDNAYTF. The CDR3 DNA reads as TGTGCCAGCGGTCCCCAGGGAGACAATGCCTACACCTTC. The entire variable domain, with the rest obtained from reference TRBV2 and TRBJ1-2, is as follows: EPEVTQTPSHQVTQMGQEVILRCVPISNHLYFYWYRQILGQKVEFLVSFYNNEISEKSEIFDDQFSVERPDGSNFTLKIRSTKLEDSAMYFCASGPQGDNAYTFGSGTRLTVV.

The CDR3 nucleotides read TGTGCCATCTTCACCCTCGACAGGGGGCGGTCCGGGGAGCTGTTTTTT. This encodes CAIFTLDRGRSGELFF. The genes are TRBV10-3 and TRBJ2-2; 10 nucleotides agree with TRBD1. CDR3 size: 16 residues. CDR1 and CDR2 from the germline V gene are ENHRY and SYGVKD. J lost 6 bases, V lost 8 bases, and 12 bases had no gene match.

Here the CDR3 reads CASSLIQATTGELFF. Here the CDR3 DNA reads TGTGCCAGTAGCCTGATACAGGCTACCACCGGGGAGCTGTTTTTT. V usage is TRBV19 and J usage is TRBJ2-2; tentatively, D is TRBD1 (5 bases). The V and J ends lost 6 bases and 4 bases respectively, with 15 bases between them. The CDR3 runs to 15 residues. The germline V gene encodes CDR1 LNHDA and CDR2 SQIVND (reference sequence).

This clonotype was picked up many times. CDR3 DNA sequence: TGTGCCAGTAGTATCGGACTAGCGGGGGGCATCCTTAGCACAGATACGCAGTATTTT. The encoded protein is CASSIGLAGGILSTDTQYF. This sequence joins TRBV19 and TRBJ2-3; TRBD2 matches 14 bases. The CDR3 sequence is 19 residues long. CDR1 LNHDA and CDR2 SQIVND come from the germline V gene (reference sequence). With 3 bases clipped from V and 0 bases from J, the junction kept 8 bases outside the gene matches.

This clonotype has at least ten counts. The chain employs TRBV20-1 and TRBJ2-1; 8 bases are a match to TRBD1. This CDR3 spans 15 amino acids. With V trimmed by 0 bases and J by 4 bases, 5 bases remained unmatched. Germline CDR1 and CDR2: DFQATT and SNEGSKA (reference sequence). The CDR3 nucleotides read TGCAGTGCTAGAGATCAGGGGGCCGGATACAATGAGCAGTTCTTC. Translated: CSARDQGAGYNEQFF.

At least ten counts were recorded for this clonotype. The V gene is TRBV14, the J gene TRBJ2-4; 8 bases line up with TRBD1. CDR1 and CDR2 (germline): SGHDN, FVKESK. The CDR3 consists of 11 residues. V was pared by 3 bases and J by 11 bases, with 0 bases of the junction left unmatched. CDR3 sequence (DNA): TGTGCCAGCAGCCAGGACAGGGTTCAGTACTTC. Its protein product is CASSQDRVQYF.

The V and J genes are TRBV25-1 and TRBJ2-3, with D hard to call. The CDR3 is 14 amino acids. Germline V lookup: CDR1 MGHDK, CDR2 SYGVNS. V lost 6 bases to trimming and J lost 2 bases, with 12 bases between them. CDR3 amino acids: CASRGLVNTDTQYF. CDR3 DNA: TGTGCCAGCAGGGGCCTTGTCAACACAGATACGCAGTATTTT.

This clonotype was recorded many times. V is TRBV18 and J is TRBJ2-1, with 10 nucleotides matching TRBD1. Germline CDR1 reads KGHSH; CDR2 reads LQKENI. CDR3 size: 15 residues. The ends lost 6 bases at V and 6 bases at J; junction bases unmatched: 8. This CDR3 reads CASSQSTGGLNEQFF. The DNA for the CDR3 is TGTGCCAGCTCTCAATCGACAGGGGGCCTCAATGAGCAGTTCTTC.

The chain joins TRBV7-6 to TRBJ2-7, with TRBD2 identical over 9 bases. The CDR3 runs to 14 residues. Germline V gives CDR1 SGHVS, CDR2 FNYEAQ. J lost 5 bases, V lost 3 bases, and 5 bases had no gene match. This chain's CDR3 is CASSFAGGPNEQYF. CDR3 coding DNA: TGTGCCAGCAGCTTTGCGGGGGGGCCCAACGAGCAGTACTTC.

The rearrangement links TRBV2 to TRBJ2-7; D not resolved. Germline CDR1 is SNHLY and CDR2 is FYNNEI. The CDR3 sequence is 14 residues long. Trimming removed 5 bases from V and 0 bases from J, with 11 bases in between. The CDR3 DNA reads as TGTGCCAGCAGTCAAGAGCTAAGCTCCTACGAGCAGTACTTC. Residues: CASSQELSSYEQYF.

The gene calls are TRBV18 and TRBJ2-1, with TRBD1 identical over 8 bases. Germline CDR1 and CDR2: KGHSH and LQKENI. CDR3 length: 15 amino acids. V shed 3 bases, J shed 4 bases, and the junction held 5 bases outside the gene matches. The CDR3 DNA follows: TGTGCCAGCTCACCGAGGGACAGGACTTACAATGAGCAGTTCTTC. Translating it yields CASSPRDRTYNEQFF.

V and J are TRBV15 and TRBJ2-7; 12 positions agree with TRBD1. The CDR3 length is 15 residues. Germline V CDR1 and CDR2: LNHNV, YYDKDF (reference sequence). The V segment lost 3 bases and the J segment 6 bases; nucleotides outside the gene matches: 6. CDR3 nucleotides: TGTGCCACCAGCAGCCGGGGACAGGGGGCAGGCGAGCAGTACTTC. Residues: CATSSRGQGAGEQYF.

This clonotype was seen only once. The CDR3 is CASGGRGETQYF. The CDR3 DNA reads TGTGCCAGTGGGGGAAGAGGAGAGACCCAGTACTTC. This chain uses TRBV19 with TRBJ2-5; the D call may be TRBD1 or TRBD2 (5 bases each). Per germline, CDR1 LNHDA and CDR2 SQIVND (reference sequence). Between the trimmed V and J ends, which lost 8 bases and 4 bases, there was a span of 11 bases. The CDR3 has 12 residues.

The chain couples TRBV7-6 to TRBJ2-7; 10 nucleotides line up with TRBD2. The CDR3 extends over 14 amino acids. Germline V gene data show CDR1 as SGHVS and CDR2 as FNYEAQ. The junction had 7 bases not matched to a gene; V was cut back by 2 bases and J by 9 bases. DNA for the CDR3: TGTGCCAGCAGCTTAATAGCGGGGGGAGCTAGGCAGTACTTC. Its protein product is CASSLIAGGARQYF.

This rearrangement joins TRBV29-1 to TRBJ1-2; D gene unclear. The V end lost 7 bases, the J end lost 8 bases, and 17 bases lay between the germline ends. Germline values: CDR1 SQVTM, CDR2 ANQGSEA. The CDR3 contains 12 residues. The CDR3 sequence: CSAVNATRGYTF. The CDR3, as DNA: TGCAGCGCCGTAAACGCCACGCGAGGCTACACCTTC.

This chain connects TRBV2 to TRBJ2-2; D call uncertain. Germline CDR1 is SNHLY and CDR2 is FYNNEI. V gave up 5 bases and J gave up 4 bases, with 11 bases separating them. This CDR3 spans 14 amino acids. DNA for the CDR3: TGTGCCAGCAGTCCCCTCGGCGGCACCGGGGAGCTGTTTTTT. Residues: CASSPLGGTGELFF.

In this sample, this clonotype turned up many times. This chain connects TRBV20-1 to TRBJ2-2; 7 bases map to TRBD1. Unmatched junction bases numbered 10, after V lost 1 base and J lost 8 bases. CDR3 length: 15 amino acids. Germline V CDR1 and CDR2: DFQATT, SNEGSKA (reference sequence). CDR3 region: CSARVRQGLTGELFF. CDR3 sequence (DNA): TGCAGTGCTAGAGTAAGACAGGGCTTGACGGGGGAGCTGTTTTTT.

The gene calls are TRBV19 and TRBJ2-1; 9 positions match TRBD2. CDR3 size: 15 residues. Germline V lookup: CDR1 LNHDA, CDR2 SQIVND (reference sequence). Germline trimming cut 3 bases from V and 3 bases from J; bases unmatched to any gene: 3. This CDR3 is CASSMKRGDYNEQFF. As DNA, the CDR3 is TGTGCCAGTAGTATGAAGCGGGGGGACTACAATGAGCAGTTCTTC.

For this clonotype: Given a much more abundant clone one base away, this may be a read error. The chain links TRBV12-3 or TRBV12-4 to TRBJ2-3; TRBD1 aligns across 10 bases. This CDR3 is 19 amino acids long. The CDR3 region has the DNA TGTGCCAGCGTTCCCACCCCAAGCCTTGGGACAGGGGACACAGGTACGCAGTATTTT. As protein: CASVPTPSLGTGDTGTQYF.